The present TCR beta chain was sequenced within a study of T cells in Graves' hyperthyroidism and ophthalmopathy. Notes on the study in general: A model built on 13 V-J features separated ophthalmopathy from stable hyperthyroidism. The blood repertoire included most of the expanded thyroid clonotypes above 0.001.

This CDR3 spans 14 amino acids. Germline V gene lookup returns CDR1 SGHTA and CDR2 FQGTGA. V was trimmed by 1 base and J by 5 bases, leaving 12 bases between them. This clonotype was counted ten times or more. Its antigen remains unidentified. TCR beta CDR3 region amplification was performed from RNA transcripts. When the TCR CDR3 underwent first-round RT-PCR, the HTBI primer set was used. One entry per CDR3 protein results from TCRdb running MiXCR on the multiplex PCR reads. The sample lists a few hundred thousand distinct CDR3 sequences, about 43% occurring once. Absent ophthalmopathy progression within 18 months defined stable Graves' hyperthyroidism. Diagnosis of hyperthyroidism was new in patients aged 18 to 65, and its duration was under 2 months.

What was sequenced was peripheral blood or thyroid tissue (not recorded which). The TCR was taken from a woman aged 18-29 years with Graves' hyperthyroidism. This chain uses TRBV7-3 with TRBJ2-7, with a possible D match to TRBD1 (7 bases). The CDR3 is CASSLIGGGNEQYF. In DNA, the CDR3 is TGTGCCAGCAGCTTAATAGGGGGCGGGAACGAGCAGTACTTC.